The 21 T cell receptor beta chains below all came from one sample that was sequenced in a study of naive and memory T cell subsets. Regarding the study as a whole: Especially in CD8 cells, naive repertoires contained a few larger clonotypes, possibly CD45RA-re-expressing memory cells.

Two oligonucleotides, mixed equimolar, formed the beta constant-region primer covering TRBC1 and TRBC2. Four rounds of PCR amplified the ligated cDNA using nested alpha and beta constant-region primers plus SP2. TCRdb reprocessed the UMI-ligation and nested PCR reads with MiXCR, giving one entry per CDR3 protein. Among approximately 140,000 distinct CDR3 sequences listed, roughly 23% were seen once. Their cognate antigens are unknown. Sequencing used naive CD4+ T cells from blood. The receptors derive from a human donor in good health.

This chain links TRBV6-5 with TRBJ2-4; D not resolved. The CDR3 has 17 residues. CDR1 and CDR2 (germline): MNHEY, SVGAGI. The ends were cut back, 0 bases at V and 0 bases at J, with 12 bases in the middle. The CDR3 region is CASSYSILTLAKNIQYF. The CDR3 DNA reads TGTGCCAGCAGTTACTCGATACTTACCCTAGCCAAAAACATTCAGTACTTC.

The rearrangement links TRBV5-1 to TRBJ2-7; 9 positions agree with TRBD1. The germline V gene has CDR1 SGHRS and CDR2 YFSETQ. The trim removed 4 bases at V and 2 bases at J, leaving 10 bases unmatched. The CDR3 loop spans 16 amino acids. The CDR3 nucleotides read TGCGCCAGCAGCCCCCGCAGACAGGGGGGGACCTACGAGCAGTACTTC. This codes for CASSPRRQGGTYEQYF. Based on the CDR3 plus reference TRBV5-1 and TRBJ2-7, the full variable domain is KAGVTQTPRYLIKTRGQQVTLSCSPISGHRSVSWYQQTPGQGLQFLFEYFSETQRNKGNFPGRFSGRQFSNSRSEMNVSTLELGDSALYLCASSPRRQGGTYEQYFGPGTRLTVT.

The chain has TRBV20-1 and TRBJ2-5; 9 bases fit TRBD2. Germline V lookup: CDR1 DFQATT, CDR2 SNEGSKA (reference sequence). This CDR3 spans 14 amino acids. The junction had 9 bases not matched to a gene; V was cut back by 5 bases and J by 5 bases. CDR3: CSAGLAGVRETQYF. CDR3 bases: TGCAGTGCTGGATTAGCGGGAGTACGGGAGACCCAGTACTTC.

The chain recombines TRBV12-3 or TRBV12-4 with TRBJ1-2; 7 bases are shared with TRBD1. The junction had 2 bases not matched to a gene; V was cut back by 6 bases and J by 1 base. The CDR3 runs 13 residues. CDR3 amino acids: CASRGTVNYGYTF. The CDR3 DNA is TGTGCCAGCAGGGGGACAGTTAACTATGGCTACACCTTC.

This clonotype has just a few counts. The chain uses TRBV9 and TRBJ2-3; 14 positions agree with TRBD2. The germline V gene has CDR1 SGDLS and CDR2 YYNGEE. The trim removed 3 bases at V and 6 bases at J, leaving 6 bases unmatched. This CDR3 spans 16 amino acids. The CDR3 sequence is CASSAGGLAGVDTQYF. CDR3 DNA sequence: TGTGCCAGCAGCGCGGGGGGACTAGCGGGAGTGGATACGCAGTATTTT.

In its sample, this clonotype was seen a few times. The V call is TRBV28, the J call TRBJ2-7, with D perhaps given as TRBD1 or TRBD2 (6 bases each). This CDR3 has 18 residues. CDR1 MDHEN and CDR2 SYDVKM come from the germline V gene. The V end lost 1 base, the J end lost 4 bases, and 23 bases lay between the germline ends. CDR3: CASSLLVPGTLTRYEQYF. DNA of the CDR3: TGTGCCAGCAGTTTATTGGTCCCCGGGACATTGACTAGGTACGAGCAGTACTTC.

This clonotype was observed a single time. The chain employs TRBV3-1 and TRBJ2-1, with a weak D call TRBD2 (5 bases). The CDR3 has 14 amino acids. Germline V lookup: CDR1 LGHDT, CDR2 YNNKEL (reference sequence). The ends were cut back, 2 bases at V and 5 bases at J, with 10 bases in the middle. CDR3: CASSQRTVHNEQFF. CDR3 nucleotides: TGTGCCAGCAGCCAAAGGACTGTCCACAATGAGCAGTTCTTC.

This chain connects TRBV29-1 to TRBJ2-7; 10 bases match TRBD1. Trimming removed 6 bases from V and 6 bases from J; junction bases left unmatched: 5. CDR3 length: 12 amino acids. The V gene's germline CDR1 is SQVTM and CDR2 ANQGSEA. CDR3 bases: TGCAGCGTAGTGCGGGACAGGGGCGAGCAGTACTTC. Its protein is CSVVRDRGEQYF.

The chain employs TRBV20-1 and TRBJ2-5; 7 nucleotides align to TRBD2. CDR1 and CDR2 (germline): DFQATT, SNEGSKA (reference sequence). The CDR3 runs 14 residues. CDR3 DNA: TGCGCCGCCCCCAAGGGAGGGCCCGAGGTGACCCAGTACTTC. This codes for CAAPKGGPEVTQYF.

This sequence joins TRBV20-1 and TRBJ2-5, with D unresolved. The CDR3 contains 13 residues. Germline CDR1 reads DFQATT; CDR2 reads SNEGSKA (reference sequence). Between the trimmed V and J ends, which lost 3 bases and 4 bases, there was a span of 12 bases. DNA for the CDR3: TGCAGTGCTAGCCTAGGATCTCCAGAGACCCAGTACTTC. It translates to CSASLGSPETQYF.

The V gene is TRBV20-1, the J gene TRBJ1-4, with a possible D match to TRBD1 (6 bases). Germline lookup yields CDR1 DFQATT and CDR2 SNEGSKA (reference sequence). The germline V and J ends were trimmed by 0 bases and 7 bases, with 30 bases remaining between them. This CDR3 is 20 amino acids long. CDR3 DNA sequence: TGCAGTGCTAGAGATCCCCGCAGGGGAGGAATAGTAACGCGCGGTGAAAAACTGTTTTTT. The encoded protein is CSARDPRRGGIVTRGEKLFF.

The chain couples TRBV6-6 to TRBJ2-6; D might be TRBD2 (5 bases). Germline assignment: CDR1 MNHNY and CDR2 SVGAGI (reference sequence). The CDR3 is 16 amino acids. V was shortened by 7 bases and J by 0 bases, with 13 bases between the two germline ends. The CDR3 loop is CASITWRSSGANVLTF. CDR3 DNA sequence: TGTGCCAGCATTACTTGGAGGTCCTCTGGGGCCAACGTCCTGACTTTC.

This clonotype has only a few counts. This chain connects TRBV5-1 to TRBJ1-4; no definite D call. Per germline, CDR1 SGHRS and CDR2 YFSETQ. This CDR3 contains 15 residues. Trimming shortened V by 5 bases and J by 0 bases, and 11 bases separated the two germline ends. The CDR3 nucleotides read TGCGCCAGCAGTGAAGACGGAACAACTAATGAAAAACTGTTTTTT. Amino acid sequence: CASSEDGTTNEKLFF.

This clonotype was detected only a few times. The J gene is TRBJ1-6, the V gene TRBV7-2, with no clear D. V lost 1 base, J lost 3 bases, and 19 bases lay in between. Germline lookup yields CDR1 SGHTA and CDR2 FQGNSA. CDR3 length: 19 amino acids. In nucleotides, the CDR3 is TGTGCCAGCAGCTTAGGGCGGGCGTACTCTCCCATCTATAATTCACCCCTCCACTTT. It specifies CASSLGRAYSPIYNSPLHF.

The V call is TRBV28, the J call TRBJ2-4, with 7 bases identical to TRBD1. The V and J ends lost 6 bases and 7 bases, in that order; junction bases with no gene match: 9. Germline V gene sequence: CDR1 MDHEN, CDR2 SYDVKM. The CDR3 runs 14 residues. The chain's CDR3 is CASSHGTDFNIQYF. The CDR3 region has the DNA TGTGCCAGCAGCCACGGGACAGACTTCAACATTCAGTACTTC.

V and J are TRBV7-2 and TRBJ2-1, with D perhaps matching TRBD1 (5 bases). In germline, CDR1 is SGHTA, CDR2 FQGNSA. Trimming removed 3 bases from V and 9 bases from J, with 15 bases in between. The CDR3 sequence is 14 residues long. In DNA, the CDR3 is TGTGCCAGCAGCTTCTCGAAGGGAAGGGGTGAGCAGTTCTTC. Amino acids: CASSFSKGRGEQFF. Complete variable domain (other parts from reference TRBV7-2 and TRBJ2-1): GAGVSQSPSNKVTEKGKDVELRCDPISGHTALYWYRQSLGQGLEFLIYFQGNSAPDKSGLPSDRFSAERTGGSVSTLTIQRTQQEDSAVYLCASSFSKGRGEQFFGPGTRLTVL.

This clonotype was observed a few times. The chain combines TRBV20-1 with TRBJ2-7; D gene ambiguous. Germline-derived CDR1 and CDR2 are DFQATT and SNEGSKA (reference sequence). Trimming took 0 bases from V and 2 from J, leaving 8 bases between them. This CDR3 has 13 residues. This chain's CDR3 is CSARDITTYEQYF. CDR3 bases: TGCAGTGCTAGAGATATAACGACCTACGAGCAGTACTTC.

V usage is TRBV13 and J usage is TRBJ1-5; D may be TRBD1 (6 bases). V was cut by 5 bases and J by 0 bases, with 8 bases left in between. Germline lookup yields CDR1 PRHDT and CDR2 FYEKMQ (reference sequence). The CDR3 runs to 14 residues. The CDR3 DNA is TGTGCCAGCAGCACCAGGGGTAGCAATCAGCCCCAGCATTTT. As protein: CASSTRGSNQPQHF.

The CDR3 DNA sequence: TGTGCCAGCTCACCAGGAAGGCAGGGGGCCCACGAGCAGTACTTC. It specifies CASSPGRQGAHEQYF. The V and J genes are TRBV18 and TRBJ2-7; the match to TRBD1 covers 8 bases. CDR3 length: 15 amino acids. J was trimmed by 5 bases and V by 2 bases; bases with no gene match: 8. Per germline, CDR1 KGHSH and CDR2 LQKENI. The whole variable domain, remainder taken from reference TRBV18 and TRBJ2-7, is NAGVMQNPRHLVRRRGQEARLRCSPMKGHSHVYWYRQLPEEGLKFMVYLQKENIIDESGMPKERFSAEFPKEGPSILRIQQVVRGDSAAYFCASSPGRQGAHEQYFGPGTRLTVT.

V gene TRBV29-1 combines with J gene TRBJ1-1; D is ambiguous. With 1 base removed from V and 0 bases from J, the gap between germline ends came to 6 bases. The CDR3 covers 13 residues. CDR1 is SQVTM, CDR2 ANQGSEA, per germline. Here the CDR3 reads CSVEGRLNTEAFF. As DNA, the CDR3 is TGCAGCGTTGAAGGACGGTTGAACACTGAAGCTTTCTTT. Complete variable domain (other parts from reference TRBV29-1 and TRBJ1-1): SAVISQKPSRDICQRGTSLTIQCQVDSQVTMMFWYRQQPGQSLTLIATANQGSEATYESGFVIDKFPISRPNLTFSTLTVSNMSPEDSSIYLCSVEGRLNTEAFFGQGTRLTVV.

This clonotype was seen a handful of times. CDR3: CASSLTRDYEQYF. The CDR3 DNA reads TGTGCCAGCAGCTTAACTCGAGACTACGAGCAGTACTTC. This chain connects TRBV7-7 to TRBJ2-7; no reliable D call. V was trimmed by 2 bases and J by 3 bases, leaving 8 bases between them. The CDR3 spans 13 residues. The germline V gene has CDR1 SSHAT and CDR2 FNYEAQ (reference sequence).